This is a list of T cell receptor beta chains from one sample in a study of T cells in Graves' hyperthyroidism and ophthalmopathy. MiXCR, applied by TCRdb to the multiplex PCR reads, yields one record per CDR3 protein. The repertoire includes approximately 400,000 distinct CDR3 sequences, 25% of them detected once, and around 79% sits in the top ten. Sequencing used blood. The receptors originated from a man between 50 and 59 years old with Graves' hyperthyroidism. Each CDR3 is given with its conserved first and last residue. The order of the fields is clone size, V gene, J gene, CDR3 length, CDR3 protein. Where a row states a size, it is once, few, many or the class of an expanded clone; other rows omit it.

-	TRBV5-1	TRBJ2-7	14	CASSGRTSDYEQYF
-	TRBV6-1	TRBJ1-5	14	CASSAEGGGQPQHF
-	TRBV6-1	TRBJ2-2	13	CASSEVAPGELFF
-	TRBV2	TRBJ2-6	15	CASRGTYSGANVLTF
few	TRBV12-3/TRBV12-4	TRBJ2-5	15	CASRGGTSGQETQYF
many	TRBV29-1	TRBJ1-1	13	CSVVQGTYTEAFF
-	TRBV20-1	TRBJ1-4	13	CSAVGRANEKLFF
few	TRBV5-1	TRBJ2-1	15	CASSLVGLLINEQFF
-	TRBV27	TRBJ2-7	12	CATLGGPYEQYF
-	TRBV7-2	TRBJ2-7	13	CASTWDRGYEQYF
many	TRBV7-8	TRBJ2-1	16	CASSWGRGRSYNEQFF